Below, one T cell receptor (beta chain) is given with its context. These data belong to a study of technical replicates of blood from a handful of donors. The CDR3 is made up of 19 amino acids. The germline V gene encodes CDR1 SGHRS and CDR2 YFSETQ. Trimming took 2 bases from V and 1 from J; bases not matched to a gene: 11. TCRdb's copy holds only in-frame clones and misses some; the assay was immunoSEQ multiplex PCR. The sample contains 75,000 to 95,000 clones, 90% to 95% of which appear only once. Sequenced sample: T cells isolated from PBMCs. This sequence was found in a human donor in good health. This chain links TRBV5-1 with TRBJ2-4; TRBD1 matches 11 bases. The CDR3, as DNA: TGCGCCAGCAGCTTAAGGACAGGGGGCGTTTCTTCGGCCAAAAACATTCAGTACTTC. This codes for CASSLRTGGVSSAKNIQYF.